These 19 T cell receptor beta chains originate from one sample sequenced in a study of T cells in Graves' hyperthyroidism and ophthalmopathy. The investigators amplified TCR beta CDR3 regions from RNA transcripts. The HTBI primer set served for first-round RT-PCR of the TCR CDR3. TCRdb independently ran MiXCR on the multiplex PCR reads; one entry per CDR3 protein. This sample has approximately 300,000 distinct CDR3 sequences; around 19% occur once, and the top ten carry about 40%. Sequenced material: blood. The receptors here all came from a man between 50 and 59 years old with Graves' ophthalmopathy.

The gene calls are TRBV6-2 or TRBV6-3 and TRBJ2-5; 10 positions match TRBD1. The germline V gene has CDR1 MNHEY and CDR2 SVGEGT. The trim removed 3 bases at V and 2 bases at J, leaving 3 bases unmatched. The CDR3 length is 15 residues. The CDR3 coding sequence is TGTGCCAGCAGTTATAGGACAGGGGGACAAGAGACCCAGTACTTC. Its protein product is CASSYRTGGQETQYF.

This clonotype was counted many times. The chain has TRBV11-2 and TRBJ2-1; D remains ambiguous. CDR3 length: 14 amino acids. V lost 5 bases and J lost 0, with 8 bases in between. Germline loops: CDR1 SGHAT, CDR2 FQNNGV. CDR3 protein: CASSHSDSYNEQFF. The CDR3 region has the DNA TGTGCCAGCAGCCACAGCGACTCCTACAATGAGCAGTTCTTC.

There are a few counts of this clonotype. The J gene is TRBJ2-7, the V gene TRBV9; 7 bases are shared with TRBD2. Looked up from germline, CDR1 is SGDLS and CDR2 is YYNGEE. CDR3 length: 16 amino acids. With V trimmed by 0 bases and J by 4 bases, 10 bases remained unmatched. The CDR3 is CASSVGASGATYEQYF. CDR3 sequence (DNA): TGTGCCAGCAGCGTAGGGGCTAGCGGAGCGACGTACGAGCAGTACTTC. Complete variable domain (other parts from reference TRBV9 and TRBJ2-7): DSGVTQTPKHLITATGQRVTLRCSPRSGDLSVYWYQQSLDQGLQFLIQYYNGEERAKGNILERFSAQQFPDLHSELNLSSLELGDSALYFCASSVGASGATYEQYFGPGTRLTVT.

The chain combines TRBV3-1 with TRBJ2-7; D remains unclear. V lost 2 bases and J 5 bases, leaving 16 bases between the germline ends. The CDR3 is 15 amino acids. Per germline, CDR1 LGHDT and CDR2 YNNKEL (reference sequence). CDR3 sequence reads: CASSQRLGQINEQYF. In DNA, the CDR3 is TGTGCCAGCAGCCAAAGATTGGGTCAGATTAACGAGCAGTACTTC.

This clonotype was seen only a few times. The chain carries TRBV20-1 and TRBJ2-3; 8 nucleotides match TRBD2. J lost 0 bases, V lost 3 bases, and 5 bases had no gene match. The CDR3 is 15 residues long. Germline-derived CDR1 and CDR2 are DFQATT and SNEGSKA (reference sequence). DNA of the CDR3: TGCAGTGCTAGGGATTTAGCGGGGAGCACAGATACGCAGTATTTT. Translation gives CSARDLAGSTDTQYF.

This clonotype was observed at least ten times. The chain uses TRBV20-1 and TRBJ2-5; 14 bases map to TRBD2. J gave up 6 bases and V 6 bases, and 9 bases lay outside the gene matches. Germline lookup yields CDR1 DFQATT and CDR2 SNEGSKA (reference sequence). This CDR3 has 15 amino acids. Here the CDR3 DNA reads TGCAGTGCCAGCTCCGGGACTAGCGGGAGTAAGACCCAGTACTTC. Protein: CSASSGTSGSKTQYF.

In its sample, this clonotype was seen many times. The CDR3 here is CASSLLSSGRANEQFF. In nucleotides, the CDR3 is TGCGCCAGCAGCTTACTCTCGAGCGGGAGGGCCAATGAGCAGTTCTTC. The chain links TRBV5-1 to TRBJ2-1; 10 nucleotides agree with TRBD2. The length of the CDR3 is 16 residues. CDR1 is SGHRS and CDR2 is YFSETQ in the germline V gene. J gave up 6 bases and V 2 bases, and 8 bases lay outside the gene matches.

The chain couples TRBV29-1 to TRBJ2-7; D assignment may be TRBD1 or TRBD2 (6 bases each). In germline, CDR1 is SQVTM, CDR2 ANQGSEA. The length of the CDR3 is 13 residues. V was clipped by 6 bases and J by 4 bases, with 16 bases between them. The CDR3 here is CSVLARGGYEQYF. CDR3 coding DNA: TGCAGCGTCCTTGCTCGAGGGGGGTACGAGCAGTACTTC.

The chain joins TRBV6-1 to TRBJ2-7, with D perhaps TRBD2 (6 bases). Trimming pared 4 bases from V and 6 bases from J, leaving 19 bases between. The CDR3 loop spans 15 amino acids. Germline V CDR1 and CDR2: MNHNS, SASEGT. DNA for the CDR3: TGTGCCAGCAGTGTAGGGGATGGAGGGGCCGGCGAGCAGTACTTC. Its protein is CASSVGDGGAGEQYF.

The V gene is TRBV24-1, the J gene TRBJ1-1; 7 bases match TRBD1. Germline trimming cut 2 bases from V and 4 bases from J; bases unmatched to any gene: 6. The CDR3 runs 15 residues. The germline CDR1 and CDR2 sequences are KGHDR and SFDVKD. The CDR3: CATSDSTGWGTEAFF. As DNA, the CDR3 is TGTGCCACCAGTGATTCGACAGGGTGGGGCACTGAAGCTTTCTTT.

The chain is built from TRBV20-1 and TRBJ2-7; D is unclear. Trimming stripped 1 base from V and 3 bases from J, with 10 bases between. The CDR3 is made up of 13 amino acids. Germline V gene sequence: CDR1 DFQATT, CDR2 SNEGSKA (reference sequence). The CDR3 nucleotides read TGCAGTGCTAGAGTAGGCAACGGCTACGAGCAGTACTTC. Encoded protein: CSARVGNGYEQYF.

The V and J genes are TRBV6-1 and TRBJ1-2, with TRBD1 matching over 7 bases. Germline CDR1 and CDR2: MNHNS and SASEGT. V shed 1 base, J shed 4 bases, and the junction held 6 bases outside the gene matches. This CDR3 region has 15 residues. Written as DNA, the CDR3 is TGTGCCAGCAGTGAAGGGAGGGGGCGTGGCTATGGCTACACCTTC. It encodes CASSEGRGRGYGYTF.

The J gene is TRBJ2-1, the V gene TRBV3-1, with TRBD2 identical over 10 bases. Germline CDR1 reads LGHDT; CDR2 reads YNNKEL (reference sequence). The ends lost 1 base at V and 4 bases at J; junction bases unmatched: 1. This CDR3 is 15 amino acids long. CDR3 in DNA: TGTGCCAGCAGCCAAGGAGCGGGAGGGTACAATGAGCAGTTCTTC. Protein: CASSQGAGGYNEQFF.

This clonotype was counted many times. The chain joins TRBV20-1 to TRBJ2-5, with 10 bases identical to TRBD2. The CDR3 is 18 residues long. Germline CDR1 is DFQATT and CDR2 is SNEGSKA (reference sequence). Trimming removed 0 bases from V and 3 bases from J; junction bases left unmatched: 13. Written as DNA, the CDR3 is TGCAGTGCTAGAGAGGGACTAAGAGCGGGAGGGAGGGAAGAGACCCAGTACTTC. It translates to CSAREGLRAGGREETQYF.

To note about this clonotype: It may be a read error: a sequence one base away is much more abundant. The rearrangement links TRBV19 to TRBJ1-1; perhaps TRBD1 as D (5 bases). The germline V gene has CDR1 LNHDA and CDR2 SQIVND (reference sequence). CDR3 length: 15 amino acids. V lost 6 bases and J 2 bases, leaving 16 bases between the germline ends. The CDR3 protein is CASREDGGINTEAFF. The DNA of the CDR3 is TGTGCCAGTAGGGAGGACGGGGGGATTAACACTGAAGCTTTCTTT.

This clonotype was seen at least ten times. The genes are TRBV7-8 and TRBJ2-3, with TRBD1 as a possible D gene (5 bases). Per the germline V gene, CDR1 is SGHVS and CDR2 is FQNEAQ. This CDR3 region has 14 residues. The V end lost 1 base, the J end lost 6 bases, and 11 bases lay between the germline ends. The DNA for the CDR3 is TGTGCCAGCAGCTTAGTAGGCAGGGCGGATACGCAGTATTTT. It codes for CASSLVGRADTQYF.

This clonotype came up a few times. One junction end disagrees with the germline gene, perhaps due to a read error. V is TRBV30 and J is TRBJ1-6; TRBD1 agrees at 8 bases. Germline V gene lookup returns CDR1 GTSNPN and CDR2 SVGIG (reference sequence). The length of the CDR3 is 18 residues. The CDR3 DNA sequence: TGTGCCTGGAGTCCCCCCGGGGCAGGGGGCTCCCATAATTCACCCCTCCACTTT. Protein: CAWSPPGAGGSHNSPLHF. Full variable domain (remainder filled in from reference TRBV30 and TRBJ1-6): SQTIHQWPATLVQPVGSPLSLECTVEGTSNPNLYWYRQAAGRGLQLLFYSVGIGQISSEVPQNLSASRPQDRQFILSSKKLLLSDSGFYLCAWSPPGAGGSHNSPLHFGNGTRLTVT.

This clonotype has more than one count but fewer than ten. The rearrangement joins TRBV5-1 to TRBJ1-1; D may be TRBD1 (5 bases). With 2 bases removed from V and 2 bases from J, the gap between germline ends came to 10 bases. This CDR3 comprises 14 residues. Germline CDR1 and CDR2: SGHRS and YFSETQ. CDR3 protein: CASSFNRLNTEAFF. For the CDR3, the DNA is TGCGCCAGCAGCTTCAACAGGTTAAACACTGAAGCTTTCTTT.

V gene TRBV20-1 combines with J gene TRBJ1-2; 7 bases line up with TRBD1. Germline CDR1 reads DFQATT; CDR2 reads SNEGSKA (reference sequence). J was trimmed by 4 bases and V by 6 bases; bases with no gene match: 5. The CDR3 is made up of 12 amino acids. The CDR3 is CSARQGAYGYTF. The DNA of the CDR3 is TGCAGTGCCAGACAGGGCGCCTATGGCTACACCTTC.